This record covers a single T cell receptor beta chain. The record originates from a study of blood T cell repertoires in COVID-19. Study summary: Sites in the United States, Italy and Spain provided acute and convalescent COVID-19 samples. In each case, the material was cDNA or gDNA derived from T cells, B-cell-depleted T cells, or PBMCs.

Germline V gene sequence: CDR1 SGHRS, CDR2 YFSETQ. The length of the CDR3 is 14 residues. Trimming took 4 bases from V and 0 from J, leaving 7 bases between them. In the original processing: How many nucleated cells were present was estimated from reference gene primer amplification. This table comes from immunoSEQ multiplex PCR, and its TCRdb copy is limited to in-frame clones, with some not included. V and J calls and clone size are as listed in that table; D and trimming were resolved from the DNA. The top ten clones hold 6.4% of a sample with approximately 46,000 clones, roughly nine tenths of them seen once.

The source is a man aged 65-85 years with active COVID-19. Sequencing used peripheral blood. The V call is TRBV5-1, the J call TRBJ1-4, with D unclear. The CDR3 DNA follows: TGCGCCAGCAGCCTAGTGCCAACTAATGAAAAACTGTTTTTT. Protein product: CASSLVPTNEKLFF.